This T cell receptor beta chain was documented in a study of tumor-infiltrating lymphocytes in primary liver carcinoma. The CDR3 consists of 12 residues. J gave up 7 bases and V 5 bases, and 4 bases lay outside the gene matches. CDR1 and CDR2 (germline): SGHNT, YENEEA. This clonotype has a count of ten or more. Blood RNA came from unsorted whole blood; germline DNA was also extracted. Starting material of 400 to 600 ng total RNA yielded TCR beta cDNA via a constant-region primer. Libraries for TCR beta were built through three nested multiplex PCR rounds, which together made up a slightly modified ARM-PCR procedure. Both of the initial two PCR rounds ran for roughly 11 cycles and employed TRBV1-TRBV30 forward primers alongside a C-beta reverse primer. TCRdb passed the multiplex PCR reads through MiXCR, listing each CDR3 protein once. The sample yields 300,000 to 350,000 distinct CDR3 sequences, 65% seen once.

This rearrangement joins TRBV11-3 to TRBJ1-1; TRBD1 agrees at 7 bases. The receptor was isolated from a man in his forties with primary liver carcinoma and hepatitis B virus infection. Source material: peripheral blood. This chain's CDR3 is CASSAGQDEAFF. The CDR3 nucleotides read TGTGCCAGCAGCGCCGGACAGGATGAAGCTTTCTTT.